This TCR beta chain was found in a study of T cell changes during pregnancy in multiple sclerosis. In germline, CDR1 is ENHRY, CDR2 SYGVKD. The CDR3 loop spans 14 amino acids. Between the trimmed V and J ends, which lost 6 bases and 0 bases, there was a span of 10 bases. Measured with immunoSEQ multiplex PCR; TCRdb has only the in-frame clones, and not every one. The sample has 50,000 or so clones, about 92% seen once. The origin of this receptor is a female donor with multiple sclerosis, enrolled in a pregnancy study. V gene TRBV10-3 combines with J gene TRBJ2-3, with D possibly matching TRBD2 (6 bases). The sequencing here drew on CD4+ T cells from peripheral blood mononuclear cells, taken before pregnancy. The CDR3 loop is CAISVSGSTDTQYF. In DNA, the CDR3 is TGTGCCATCAGCGTCAGCGGGAGCACAGATACGCAGTATTTT.